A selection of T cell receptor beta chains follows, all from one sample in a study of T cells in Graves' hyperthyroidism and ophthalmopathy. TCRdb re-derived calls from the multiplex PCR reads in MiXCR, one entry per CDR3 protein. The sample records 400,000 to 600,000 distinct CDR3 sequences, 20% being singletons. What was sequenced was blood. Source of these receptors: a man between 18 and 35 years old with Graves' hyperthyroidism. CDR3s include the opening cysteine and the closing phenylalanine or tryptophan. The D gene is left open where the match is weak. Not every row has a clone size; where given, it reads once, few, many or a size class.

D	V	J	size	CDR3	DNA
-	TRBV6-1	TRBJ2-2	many	CASRGRGSGELFF	TGTGCCAGCAGAGGCAGGGGTTCCGGGGAGCTGTTTTTT
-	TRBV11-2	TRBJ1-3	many	CASSPLQGRRNTIYF	TGTGCCAGCAGCCCACTACAGGGTAGGCGAAACACCATATATTTT
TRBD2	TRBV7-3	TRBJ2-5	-	CASSLGGSSGETQYF	TGTGCCAGCAGCTTGGGAGGGAGCTCGGGAGAGACCCAGTACTTC
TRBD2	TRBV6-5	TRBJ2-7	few	CASSYSTRLAGGAEQYF	TGTGCCAGCAGTTACTCGACGCGCCTAGCGGGAGGAGCCGAGCAGTACTTC
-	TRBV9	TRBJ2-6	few	CASSEVSGANVLTF	TGTGCCAGCAGCGAGGTCTCTGGGGCCAACGTCCTGACTTTC
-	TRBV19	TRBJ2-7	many	CASSPQGRRRSYEQYF	TGTGCCAGTAGTCCCCAAGGGCGGCGACGTTCCTACGAGCAGTACTTC
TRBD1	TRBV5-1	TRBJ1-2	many	CASSWGTGGDYGYTF	TGCGCCAGCAGCTGGGGGACAGGGGGCGACTATGGCTACACCTTC
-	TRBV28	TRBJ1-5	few	CASSFRVRDQPQHF	TGTGCCAGCAGTTTCAGGGTTCGGGATCAGCCCCAGCATTTT
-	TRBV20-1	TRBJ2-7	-	CSARDQYF	TGCAGTGCTAGAGACCAGTACTTC
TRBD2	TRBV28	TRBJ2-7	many	CASPRGGSFEEQYF	TGTGCCAGCCCCCGGGGAGGGTCGTTCGAGGAGCAGTACTTC
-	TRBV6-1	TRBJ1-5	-	CASSETNSQPQHF	TGTGCCAGCAGTGAAACTAACAGCCAGCCCCAGCATTTT
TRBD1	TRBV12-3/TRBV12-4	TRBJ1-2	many	CASSLGTGVYGYTF	TGTGCCAGCAGTTTGGGGACAGGGGTCTATGGCTACACCTTC
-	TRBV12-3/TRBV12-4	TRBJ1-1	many	CASSLSRANTEAFF	TGTGCCAGCAGTTTAAGCCGGGCCAACACTGAAGCTTTCTTT
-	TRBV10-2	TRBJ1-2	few	CASSEMLGSYGYTF	TGCGCCAGCAGTGAGATGTTGGGTTCCTATGGCTACACCTTC
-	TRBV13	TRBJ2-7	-	CASSPPGLPFTYEQYF	TGTGCCAGCAGCCCTCCCGGACTCCCTTTCACCTACGAGCAGTACTTC
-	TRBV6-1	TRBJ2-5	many	CASSGTDRQETQYF	TGTGCCAGCAGTGGAACCGACAGACAAGAGACCCAGTACTTC
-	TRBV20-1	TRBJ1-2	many	CSARSPRDYGYTF	TGCAGTGCTAGATCTCCCAGGGACTATGGCTACACCTTC
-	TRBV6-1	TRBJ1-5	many	CASIPVLGPQPQHF	TGTGCCAGCATTCCTGTCCTTGGGCCTCAGCCCCAGCATTTT
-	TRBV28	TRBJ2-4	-	CASNPGGGIQYF	TGTGCCAGCAATCCGGGGGGCGGCATTCAGTACTTC
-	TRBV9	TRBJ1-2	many	CASSVGGPYGYTF	TGTGCCAGCAGCGTAGGCGGCCCGTATGGCTACACCTTC
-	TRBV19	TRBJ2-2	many	CASSIEVTPNTGELFF	TGTGCCAGTAGTATAGAGGTGACTCCGAACACCGGGGAGCTGTTTTTT
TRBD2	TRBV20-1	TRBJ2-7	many	CSATGGFGEQYF	TGCAGTGCTACGGGAGGCTTCGGGGAGCAGTACTTC
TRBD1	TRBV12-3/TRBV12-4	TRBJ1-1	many	CASRGQGEAFF	TGTGCCAGCAGGGGACAGGGTGAAGCTTTCTTT
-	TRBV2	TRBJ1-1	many	CASRGAVNTEAFF	TGTGCCAGCAGAGGCGCAGTCAACACTGAAGCTTTCTTT
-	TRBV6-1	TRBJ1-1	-	CASSPTVGRAIAFF	TGTGCCAGCAGTCCTACGGTGGGGCGGGCTATAGCTTTCTTT
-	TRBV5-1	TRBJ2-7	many	CASTLGPRDEQYF	TGCGCCAGCACCCTCGGGCCCCGCGACGAGCAGTACTTC
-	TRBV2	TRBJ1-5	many	CASRAGGNQPQHF	TGTGCCAGCAGGGCAGGGGGCAATCAGCCCCAGCATTTT
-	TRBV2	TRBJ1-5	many	CASSSSLQSNQPQHF	TGTGCCAGCAGCTCCTCGTTACAAAGCAATCAGCCCCAGCATTTT
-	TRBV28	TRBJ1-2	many	CASNRMAPTGAYGYTF	TGTGCCAGCAACCGAATGGCACCAACCGGGGCCTATGGCTACACCTTC
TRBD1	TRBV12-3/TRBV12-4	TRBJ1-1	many	CASRNRGFTEAFF	TGTGCCAGCAGGAACAGGGGTTTTACTGAAGCTTTCTTT
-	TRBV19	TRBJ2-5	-	CASTKKGGLGETQYF	TGTGCCAGTACAAAAAAAGGGGGGCTGGGTGAGACCCAGTACTTC